Listed below are T cell receptor beta chains from one sample, sequenced in a study of cytomegalovirus exposure and HLA in healthy donors. Libraries were prepared by immunoSEQ multiplex PCR; TCRdb keeps only in-frame clonotypes and omits some of them. Reported are under 150,000 clones; the ten largest clones contain just under 2%. The sequenced sample was PBMCs. The receptor set was obtained from a woman aged 55-69 years in good health and CMV-seronegative. Each CDR3 is given with its conserved first and last residue. The D gene is left open where the match is weak.

D: NA
V: TRBV7-7
J: TRBJ2-5
DNA: TGTGCTAGCAGCCCCAAACCCCCATCCCAGGGGAGTGGGACCCAGTACTTC
CDR3: CASSPKPPSQGSGTQYF

D: TRBD1
V: TRBV18
J: TRBJ2-7
DNA: TGTGCCAGCTCCATAAGACAGGGCTACGAGCAGTACTTC
CDR3: CASSIRQGYEQYF

D: NA
V: TRBV5-4
J: TRBJ2-7
DNA: TGTGCCAGCAGCTTGGGCGTCCTTGTAGCCCCCCACGAGCAGTACTTC
CDR3: CASSLGVLVAPHEQYF

D: NA
V: TRBV5-1
J: TRBJ1-1
DNA: TGCGCCAGCAGCTTGGCCACGGGAGACAACACTGAAGCTTTCTTT
CDR3: CASSLATGDNTEAFF

D: NA
V: TRBV7-8
J: TRBJ2-7
DNA: TGTGCCAGCAGCTTACGGGCAGGGTACCACGAGCAGTACTTC
CDR3: CASSLRAGYHEQYF

D: TRBD1
V: TRBV4-2
J: TRBJ1-5
DNA: TGTGCCAGCAGCCAAGGGGTCGGGACAGGGAATTATAGCAATCAGCCCCAGCATTTT
CDR3: CASSQGVGTGNYSNQPQHF

D: TRBD1
V: TRBV5-1
J: TRBJ1-4
DNA: TGCGCCAGCAGCTTCACAGGGGATGGTGAAAAGCTGTTTTTT
CDR3: CASSFTGDGEKLFF

D: TRBD2
V: TRBV2
J: TRBJ2-1
DNA: TGTGCCAGCAGTGAAAGTCTAGCGGGGGGCCGATGGCGGTTCTTC
CDR3: CASSESLAGGRWRFF

D: TRBD1
V: TRBV28
J: TRBJ2-7
DNA: TGTGCCAGCAGCCCAGGGACAGGCGACTACGAGCAGTACTTC
CDR3: CASSPGTGDYEQYF

D: TRBD2
V: TRBV5-4
J: TRBJ2-3
DNA: TGTGCCAGCAGCTTGCAGCTAGCGGCAGATACGCAGTATTTT
CDR3: CASSLQLAADTQYF

D: TRBD1
V: TRBV4-1
J: TRBJ2-7
DNA: TGCGCCAGCAGCCTCCGGGACAGGGGATCTGACAGGCCAGATACGAAGCAGTACTTC
CDR3: CASSLRDRGSDRPDTKQYF

D: NA
V: TRBV5-6
J: TRBJ1-2
DNA: TGTGCCAGCAGCCTGTGGACAAGCGGGGAGTCCAATGGCTACACCTTC
CDR3: CASSLWTSGESNGYTF

D: TRBD1
V: TRBV9
J: TRBJ1-1
DNA: TGTGCCAGCAGCCCGTACATGGGACAGCTTAACACTGAAGCTTTCTTT
CDR3: CASSPYMGQLNTEAFF

D: NA
V: TRBV28
J: TRBJ2-7
DNA: TGTGCCAGCAGCCATTATAGGGCAGGGAACTACGAGCAGTACTTC
CDR3: CASSHYRAGNYEQYF

D: TRBD1
V: TRBV5-1
J: TRBJ2-2
DNA: TGCGCCAGCAGCTTACAGGGGCAAGACGGGGAGCTGTTTTTT
CDR3: CASSLQGQDGELFF

D: TRBD2
V: TRBV5-1
J: TRBJ2-5
DNA: TGCGCCAGCAGCTTGGATCTAGCGGGCCAAGAGACCCAGTACTTC
CDR3: CASSLDLAGQETQYF

D: NA
V: TRBV28
J: TRBJ2-1
DNA: TGTGCCAGCAGTCCCCATAAGGACACGGGTGAGCAGTTCTTC
CDR3: CASSPHKDTGEQFF

D: TRBD2
V: TRBV5-1
J: TRBJ2-1
DNA: TGCGCCAGCAGCACCCTCCGGACTAGCGGCAACGAGGGGACTCAGTTCTTC
CDR3: CASSTLRTSGNEGTQFF

D: TRBD1
V: TRBV7-3
J: TRBJ1-2
DNA: TGTGCCAGCAGCCCGGGACAGGGCTATGGCTACACCTTC
CDR3: CASSPGQGYGYTF

D: NA
V: TRBV7-9
J: TRBJ1-5
DNA: TGTGCCAGCAGCTCCGAGGTTTCGGGGGAGGGGCAGCCCCAGCATTTT
CDR3: CASSSEVSGEGQPQHF

D: TRBD1
V: TRBV19
J: TRBJ1-5
DNA: TGTGCCAGTAGTACTTACAGGGGCCATCAGCCCCAGCATTTT
CDR3: CASSTYRGHQPQHF

D: TRBD2
V: TRBV6-4
J: TRBJ2-3
DNA: TGTGCCAGCAGCCTTGGACTAGCGGCGACAGATACGCAGTATTTT
CDR3: CASSLGLAATDTQYF

D: NA
V: TRBV9
J: TRBJ2-1
DNA: TGTGCCAGCAGCGTAAGGGAGGTTGAGTACAATGAGCAGTTCTTC
CDR3: CASSVREVEYNEQFF

D: TRBD2
V: TRBV28
J: TRBJ2-7
DNA: TGTGCCAGCACACAGGGACTAGGGAGCTACGAGCAGTACTTC
CDR3: CASTQGLGSYEQYF

D: TRBD2
V: TRBV18
J: TRBJ2-5
DNA: TGTGCCAGCTCACCACCGGGTCTGGCTAGCGGGTTCCAAGAGACCCAGTACTTC
CDR3: CASSPPGLASGFQETQYF

D: TRBD1
V: TRBV18
J: TRBJ2-1
DNA: TGTGCCAGCTCACCAATGACGGGACAGGGGATGAATGAGCAGTTCTTC
CDR3: CASSPMTGQGMNEQFF

D: NA
V: TRBV21-1
J: TRBJ1-5
DNA: TGTGCCAGCATCCAACAACCCGGGACAGGGGGCGCAAAGGGCAATCAGCCCCAGCATTTT
CDR3: CASIQQPGTGGAKGNQPQHF

D: TRBD2
V: TRBV27
J: TRBJ2-5
DNA: TGTGCCAGCAGTCCCCTTAGGAGCGGGGGGGCGGGATGGGAGACCCAGTACTTC
CDR3: CASSPLRSGGAGWETQYF

D: TRBD1
V: TRBV5-4
J: TRBJ2-7
DNA: TGTGCCAGCAGCATTCGACAGGGCAAGGGAGACGAGCAGTACTTC
CDR3: CASSIRQGKGDEQYF

D: TRBD1
V: TRBV28
J: TRBJ1-1
DNA: TGTGCCAGCAGTTTAGAGATGACAGGGGGCAGTTACAACACTGAAGCTTTCTTT
CDR3: CASSLEMTGGSYNTEAFF

D: TRBD1
V: TRBV6-1
J: TRBJ1-5
DNA: TGTGCCAGCAGAGAAGGGGGGACAGGGTTGGGTCAGCCCCAGCATTTT
CDR3: CASREGGTGLGQPQHF

D: TRBD2
V: TRBV27
J: TRBJ2-1
DNA: TGTGCCAGCAGTTCCCTGGCGGGAGGATCCTACAATGAGCAGTTCTTC
CDR3: CASSSLAGGSYNEQFF

D: NA
V: TRBV7-8
J: TRBJ1-2
DNA: TGTGCCAGCAGCTTACCCCCTGGACAGAACTATGGCTACACCTTC
CDR3: CASSLPPGQNYGYTF

D: TRBD2
V: TRBV29-1
J: TRBJ2-1
DNA: TGCAGCGTTGGGGACTACTCTTATGAGCAGTTCTTC
CDR3: CSVGDYSYEQFF

D: TRBD2
V: TRBV28
J: TRBJ2-3
DNA: TGTGCCAGCAGTTCCCCCGCCCGGGGTGGGCGGGGGGATACGCAGTATTTT
CDR3: CASSSPARGGRGDTQYF

D: TRBD2
V: TRBV5-1
J: TRBJ2-1
DNA: TGCGCCAGCAGCTTCCGGGAGGGGAACAATGAGCAGTTCTTC
CDR3: CASSFREGNNEQFF

D: TRBD1
V: TRBV2
J: TRBJ2-7
DNA: TGTGCCAGAGGACAGGGAGCCTACGAGCAGTACTTC
CDR3: CARGQGAYEQYF

D: NA
V: TRBV30
J: TRBJ2-6
DNA: TGTGCCTGGAGTGTACAAGGGGCTGGGGCCAACGTCCTGACTTTC
CDR3: CAWSVQGAGANVLTF

D: NA
V: TRBV5-1
J: TRBJ1-1
DNA: TGCGCCAGCAGCTTTACAGGAGACACTGAAGCTTTCTTT
CDR3: CASSFTGDTEAFF

D: TRBD1
V: TRBV18
J: TRBJ1-1
DNA: TGTGCCAGCTCCCCTCTGGGACAGGTGAACACTGAAGCTTTCTTT
CDR3: CASSPLGQVNTEAFF

D: TRBD2
V: TRBV15
J: TRBJ2-2
DNA: TGTGCCACCAGGAGCGGGGCAAAAACCGGGGAGCTGTTTTTT
CDR3: CATRSGAKTGELFF

D: NA
V: TRBV2
J: TRBJ2-2
DNA: TGTGCCAGCAGTGAAGTGGCTGTGAACACCGGGGAGCTGTTTTTT
CDR3: CASSEVAVNTGELFF

D: TRBD1
V: TRBV19
J: TRBJ1-5
DNA: TGTGCCAGTAGTTTTTTTGCCAGGGGGGATCAGCCCCAGCATTTT
CDR3: CASSFFARGDQPQHF

D: TRBD1
V: TRBV5-1
J: TRBJ1-2
DNA: TGCGCCAGCAGCTTGACGGGACAGGGTATGGATGGCTACACCTTC
CDR3: CASSLTGQGMDGYTF

D: TRBD1
V: TRBV6-5
J: TRBJ2-7
DNA: TGTGCCAGCAGATGGGACAGTGGAACCTACGAGCAGTACTTC
CDR3: CASRWDSGTYEQYF

D: TRBD1
V: TRBV15
J: TRBJ2-7
DNA: TGTGCCACCAGCAGGAGCAGGGGGCCCTACGAGCAGTACTTC
CDR3: CATSRSRGPYEQYF

D: TRBD2
V: TRBV6-1
J: TRBJ2-7
DNA: TGTGCCAGCAGTGACCCGGGACTAGCGGGAGCGGTGCAGTACTTC
CDR3: CASSDPGLAGAVQYF

D: TRBD1
V: TRBV5-1
J: TRBJ2-5
DNA: TGCGCCAGCAGCTTAGGACAGGGTTGGGAGACCCAGTACTTC
CDR3: CASSLGQGWETQYF

D: NA
V: TRBV18
J: TRBJ2-5
DNA: TGTGCCAGCTCACCACCGAATTCAGAAGAGACCCAGTACTTC
CDR3: CASSPPNSEETQYF

D: NA
V: TRBV19
J: TRBJ1-5
DNA: TGTGCCAGTAGCCAGAGGGGCAATCAGCCCCAGCATTTT
CDR3: CASSQRGNQPQHF

D: NA
V: TRBV28
J: TRBJ1-1
DNA: TGTGCCAGCAGTCTCCCGGGGAGGGCAGGCGATCTAGAAGGCTTT
CDR3: CASSLPGRAGDLEGF

D: NA
V: TRBV6-1
J: TRBJ2-7
DNA: TGTGCCAGCGGGAAGACAGGTTCCTACGAGCAGTACTTC
CDR3: CASGKTGSYEQYF

D: TRBD2
V: TRBV7-9
J: TRBJ2-4
DNA: TGTGCCAGTACTCGACTAGCGGGGGGGTTGGACATTCAGTACTTC
CDR3: CASTRLAGGLDIQYF

D: NA
V: TRBV4-1
J: TRBJ2-5
DNA: TGCGCCAGCAGGCAAGACAGGTTCCAAGAGACCCAGTACTTC
CDR3: CASRQDRFQETQYF